The TCR beta chain under discussion was sequenced for a study of CD8 T cells in ankylosing spondylitis. V lost 0 bases and J lost 2, with 12 bases in between. The CDR3 runs to 15 residues. Germline V gene data show CDR1 as SGDLS and CDR2 as YYNGEE. Study-level findings and limits: Disease-associated clones were reportedly significantly overrepresented in matched ankylosing spondylitis synovial fluid. Clones linked to the disease showed a CD8+ phenotype. They occurred at relatively low frequencies in peripheral blood.

With molecular barcodes, quantitative 5'-RACE was used to make the TCR beta libraries. Using its own MiXCR run on the 5' RACE reads, TCRdb lists one record per CDR3 protein. The sample comprises about 42,000 distinct CDR3 sequences, under 5% of which are singletons, and 4% to 4.5% rests with the top ten. This clonotype was observed many times. Its antigen remains unknown. The receptor was derived from a female donor with ankylosing spondylitis or in good health (not recorded which). The source material was blood, either unsorted or a sorted T cell fraction (not recorded which). V gene TRBV9 combines with J gene TRBJ2-7; maybe TRBD2 (5 bases). The CDR3 is CASSVGFGDTYEQYF. CDR3 nucleotides: TGTGCCAGCAGCGTAGGGTTCGGGGATACCTACGAGCAGTACTTC.